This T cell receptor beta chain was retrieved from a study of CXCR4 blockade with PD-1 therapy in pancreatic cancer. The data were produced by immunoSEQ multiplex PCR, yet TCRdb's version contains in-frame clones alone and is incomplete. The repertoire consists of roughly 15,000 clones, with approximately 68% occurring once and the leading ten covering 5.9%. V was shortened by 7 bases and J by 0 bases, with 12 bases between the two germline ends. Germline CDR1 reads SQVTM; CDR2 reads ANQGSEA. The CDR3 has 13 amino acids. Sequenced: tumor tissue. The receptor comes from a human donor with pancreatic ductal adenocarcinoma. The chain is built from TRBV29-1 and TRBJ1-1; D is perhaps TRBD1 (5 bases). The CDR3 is CSAAQGLNTEAFF. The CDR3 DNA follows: TGCAGCGCTGCCCAGGGACTGAACACTGAAGCTTTCTTT.